A selection of T cell receptor beta chains follows, all from one sample in a study of CD4 T cells in relation to SARS-CoV-2 and coronaviruses. Profiling relied on immunoSEQ multiplex PCR, and the TCRdb table lists in-frame clones only, not all of them. The data show 30,000 to 45,000 clones, approximately 88% seen once. Material for sequencing was memory CD4+ T cells from PBMCs. The receptors here all came from an adult with COVID-19. Both conserved end residues are part of each CDR3.

v_call | cdr3_aa
TRBV3-1/TRBV3-2 | CASSQGGNRDGYTF
TRBV5-1 | CASSGLAGGGTGELFF
TRBV11-2 | CASSSSGPEAFF
TRBV24-1 | CATSDRCLSRGQGQSPLHF
TRBV28 | CASSYGQGALYGYTF
TRBV15 | CATAGQNTGELFF
TRBV19 | CASSIPVGATEAFF
TRBV6-5 | CASSYRGRNNSPLHF
TRBV11-2 | CASSSNGQGPYEQYF
TRBV25-1 | CASSGSRGTQYF